The clone carrying this T cell receptor (beta chain) was counted a few times. Its specificity is unknown. These data come from a study of early T cells in non-severe SARS-CoV-2 infection. Background on the study: Sequencing was performed on bulk RNA from unsorted whole blood, leaving chains unpaired. Study findings and constraints: In VDJdb matching, anti-spike CD8 responses were favored while private and CD4 specificities went missing.

Each cDNA molecule carried a unique molecular identifier. TCRdb used MiXCR to reprocess the 5' RACE reads, holding one entry per CDR3 protein. The sample holds roughly 64,000 distinct CDR3 sequences, roughly 13% seen once. The germline CDR1 and CDR2 sequences are DFQATT and SNEGSKA (reference sequence). This CDR3 region has 14 residues. V dropped 0 bases and J dropped 9 bases, with 15 bases sitting between them. This TCR was sampled from an adult who was a healthcare worker with PCR-confirmed SARS-CoV-2 infection or an uninfected control (not recorded which). The sequenced sample consisted of whole blood. The genes are TRBV20-1 and TRBJ2-1; D not resolved. DNA for the CDR3: TGCAGTGCTAGAGACCCCACAAAGATCGGTGAGCAGTTCTTC. Translated: CSARDPTKIGEQFF.